This TCR beta chain was profiled in a study of neurological immune-mediated disorders. In germline, CDR1 is SGHTA, CDR2 FQGNSA. CDR3 length equals 14 residues. Trimming took 2 bases from V and 5 from J, leaving 12 bases between them. TCRdb passed the 5' RACE reads through MiXCR, listing each CDR3 protein once. The sample consists of around 78,000 distinct CDR3 sequences, roughly 17% of them appearing once. There are many counts of this clonotype. Sequencing input: PBMCs. This TCR derives from a woman in her forties in good health. The V gene is TRBV7-2, the J gene TRBJ2-5; tentatively, D is TRBD2 (6 bases). The CDR3 spells CASSLWRLEETQYF. Written as DNA, the CDR3 is TGTGCCAGCAGCTTATGGCGACTAGAGGAGACCCAGTACTTC. Together with reference TRBV7-2 and TRBJ2-5, the CDR3 gives the full variable domain: GAGVSQSPSNKVTEKGKDVELRCDPISGHTALYWYRQSLGQGLEFLIYFQGNSAPDKSGLPSDRFSAERTGGSVSTLTIQRTQQEDSAVYLCASSLWRLEETQYFGPGTRLLVL.